The 21 T cell receptor beta chains below come from one sample, sequenced in a study of metastatic and nonmetastatic thyroid tumors. TCRdb re-called clones from the PCR reads using MiXCR. Among about 23,000 clones listed, around 28% were seen once. Thyroid surgery was performed in patients who had received no treatment beforehand. Sequenced: tumor tissue. The receptor set was obtained from a female donor with papillary thyroid cancer or a benign thyroid nodule (not recorded which). Some clones in this sample may be carry-over from other donors' samples.

This clone is deemed medium-sized. The chain has TRBV5-1 and TRBJ2-7, with a weak D call TRBD1 (6 bases). The germline gives CDR1 SGHRS, CDR2 YFSETQ. V lost 0 bases, J lost 0 bases, and 16 bases lay in between. The length of the CDR3 is 17 residues. CDR3 loop: CASSLDPTGSSSYEQYF. CDR3 DNA: TGCGCCAGCAGCTTGGACCCTACAGGGTCGAGCTCCTACGAGCAGTACTTC.

This clone is medium-sized (0.01 to 0.1%) within its sample. The V call is TRBV6-1, the J call TRBJ1-2; possibly TRBD1 for D (5 bases). The CDR3 has 16 amino acids. V lost 4 bases, J lost 4 bases, and 19 bases lay in between. The germline gives CDR1 MNHNS, CDR2 SASEGT. The CDR3 DNA sequence: TGTGCCAGCAGTGCCCATGGGGCAGGGTCGTCCTATGGCTACACCTTC. It encodes CASSAHGAGSSYGYTF.

In its sample, this clone was seen a few times. This could be a read error, since a much larger clone is one nucleotide away. The chain joins TRBV29-1 to TRBJ2-3; D is possibly TRBD2 (6 bases). V lost 8 bases and J lost 1, with 19 bases in between. Germline CDR1 SQVTM, CDR2 ANQGSEA. This CDR3 comprises 15 residues. As DNA, the CDR3 is TGCAGCTCCAGGTGGGGGGATAGGGGCACAGATACGCAGTATTTT. Its protein product is CSSRWGDRGTDTQYF.

There are many counts of this clone. The chain employs TRBV5-4 and TRBJ2-2; D is ambiguous. The CDR3 consists of 13 residues. Germline CDR1 and CDR2: SGHNT and YYREEE (reference sequence). The V gene lost 2 bases and the J gene lost 5 bases, with 7 bases spanning the gap. The CDR3 bases are TGTGCCAGCAGCTTCGTCGCGACCGGGGAGCTGTTTTTT. Translation gives CASSFVATGELFF.

This chain uses TRBV19 with TRBJ1-2, with D hard to call. The CDR3 is 15 residues long. V was pared by 5 bases and J by 5 bases, with 18 bases between. Per germline, CDR1 LNHDA and CDR2 SQIVND (reference sequence). The CDR3 here is CASSPITSFLYGYTF. The DNA for the CDR3 is TGTGCCAGTAGTCCCATTACCTCCTTTCTTTATGGCTACACCTTC.

This clone was observed at least ten times. V gene TRBV3-1 combines with J gene TRBJ2-7; possibly TRBD1 or TRBD2 for D (5 bases each). With 4 bases removed from V and 6 bases from J, the gap between germline ends came to 19 bases. This CDR3 region has 15 residues. Germline V lookup: CDR1 LGHDT, CDR2 YNNKEL (reference sequence). Written as DNA, the CDR3 is TGTGCCAGCAGCCCACCAGGGTTGGGAGTAGTCGAGCAGTACTTC. Residues: CASSPPGLGVVEQYF.

This clone was seen a few times. The chain recombines TRBV12-3 or TRBV12-4 with TRBJ2-7; 7 nucleotides line up with TRBD1. Trimming at V came to 5 bases and at J to 9 bases, leaving 13 bases not matched to a gene. The CDR3 covers 14 residues. CDR3 amino acids: CASSPTPTGCRQYF. CDR3 nucleotide sequence: TGTGCCAGCAGTCCTACCCCGACAGGGTGCCGGCAGTACTTC.

This clone was seen only a few times. The junction departs from germline at one end; a sequencing error may be responsible. The chain recombines TRBV7-9 with TRBJ1-1; no reliable D call. CDR1 and CDR2 from the germline V gene are SEHNR and FQNEAQ (reference sequence). The CDR3 totals 11 residues. In nucleotides, the CDR3 is TGTGCCGGCAGCTTTCATGGTGAAGCTTTCTTT. Translating gives CAGSFHGEAFF.

Many counts were recorded for this clone. The rearrangement links TRBV10-3 to TRBJ2-7; 10 bases fit TRBD1. The germline gives CDR1 ENHRY, CDR2 SYGVKD. The ends lost 10 bases at V and 0 bases at J; junction bases unmatched: 3. The CDR3 is 13 residues long. CDR3 nucleotides: TGTGCCACCGGACAGGGGGGCTCCTACGAGCAGTACTTC. It specifies CATGQGGSYEQYF.

As to this clone: This clone may be a read error of a much larger clone one base away. The same CDR3 arises from other DNA sequences in this sample as well. This chain joins TRBV27 and TRBJ2-2, with TRBD2 matching over 8 bases. Losses at the gene ends were 3 bases for V and 6 bases for J; bases not matched to a gene: 6. Per germline, CDR1 MNHEY and CDR2 SMNVEV (reference sequence). This CDR3 is 15 amino acids long. CDR3 loop: CASSFLAGVAGELFF. The DNA for the CDR3 is TGTGCCAGCAGTTTTCTAGCGGGTGTGGCCGGGGAGCTGTTTTTT.

J is TRBJ2-7 and V is TRBV28; D is unclear. CDR1 is MDHEN, CDR2 SYDVKM, per germline. This CDR3 spans 12 amino acids. The V and J ends lost 2 bases and 2 bases respectively, with 4 bases between them. The CDR3 loop is CASSLGTYEQYF. DNA of the CDR3: TGTGCCAGCAGTTTAGGTACCTACGAGCAGTACTTC. Supplemented by reference TRBV28 and TRBJ2-7, the full variable domain reads DVKVTQSSRYLVKRTGEKVFLECVQDMDHENMFWYRQDPGLGLRLIYFSYDVKMKEKGDIPEGYSVSREKKERFSLILESASTNQTSMYLCASSLGTYEQYFGPGTRLTVT.

The table lists this clone with a few counts. V and J are TRBV28 and TRBJ1-2; the match to TRBD1 covers 7 bases. Trimming took 4 bases from V and 4 from J; bases not matched to a gene: 3. This CDR3 region has 13 residues. The germline V gene has CDR1 MDHEN and CDR2 SYDVKM. CDR3 in DNA: TGTGCCAGCAGTTCTCGGGACAGCTATGGCTACACCTTC. As protein: CASSSRDSYGYTF.

This chain uses TRBV11-1 with TRBJ2-3; 11 nucleotides line up with TRBD1. V dropped 0 bases and J dropped 3; count of bases not matched to a gene: 5. The CDR3 has 17 residues. Germline CDR1 is SGHAT and CDR2 is FQDESV (reference sequence). CDR3 DNA sequence: TGTGCCAGCAGCTTAGCCCGGACAGGGGGCTGGACAGATACGCAGTATTTT. This gives the protein CASSLARTGGWTDTQYF.

The J gene is TRBJ2-7, the V gene TRBV4-1, with D perhaps given as TRBD1 or TRBD2 (5 bases each). CDR3 length equals 14 residues. Trimming removed 5 bases from V and 0 bases from J, with 11 bases in between. Germline values: CDR1 MGHRA, CDR2 YSYEKL. The CDR3 nucleotides are TGCGCCAGCAGCACCCGGGACGACTCCTACGAGCAGTACTTC. Residues: CASSTRDDSYEQYF.

This clone was recorded at least ten times. This chain joins TRBV9 and TRBJ2-7; no clear D. With 0 bases removed from V and 0 bases from J, the gap between germline ends came to 10 bases. Germline-derived CDR1 and CDR2 are SGDLS and YYNGEE. The CDR3 is 15 amino acids. The CDR3 DNA reads TGTGCCAGCAGCGTAGGGCTAGAGAGCTCCTACGAGCAGTACTTC. Its translation is CASSVGLESSYEQYF.

The chain couples TRBV20-1 to TRBJ1-5; 8 bases agree with TRBD1. With V trimmed by 5 bases and J by 3 bases, 9 bases remained unmatched. The CDR3 is made up of 15 amino acids. Germline CDR1 and CDR2: DFQATT and SNEGSKA (reference sequence). CDR3 sequence: CSAESRTGNNQPQHF. The DNA of the CDR3 is TGCAGTGCTGAATCAAGGACAGGGAACAATCAGCCCCAGCATTTT.

The table lists this clone with a few counts. With a much larger clone just one base away, this may be a read error. In the same sample, other DNA sequences code for this CDR3. V usage is TRBV7-9 and J usage is TRBJ2-1; unclear D gene. Germline CDR1 SEHNR, CDR2 FQNEAQ (reference sequence). V was pared by 5 bases and J by 10 bases, with 12 bases between. There are 12 residues in the CDR3. The CDR3 DNA follows: TGTGCCAGCAGCCTAGATTGGTACGAGCAGTTCTTC. This gives the protein CASSLDWYEQFF.

The table lists this clone with many counts. At one boundary the junction diverges from the germline segment, which might be a read error. V and J are TRBV7-2 and TRBJ1-5; 8 bases agree with TRBD1. Looked up from germline, CDR1 is SGHTA and CDR2 is FQGNSA. This CDR3 spans 13 amino acids. The DNA of the CDR3 is TGTGCCAGCAACTTACAGGGGGATCAGCCCCAGCATTTT. Translation: CASNLQGDQPQHF.

By share, this clone ranks as medium-sized. The V call is TRBV6-1, the J call TRBJ1-6; perhaps TRBD1 as D (5 bases). This CDR3 spans 17 amino acids. CDR1 is MNHNS, CDR2 SASEGT, per germline. The V and J ends lost 8 bases and 0 bases respectively, with 17 bases between them. CDR3 in DNA: TGTGCCAGCGTGAGGACATTACAGAGCTCCTATAATTCACCCCTCCACTTT. Its protein product is CASVRTLQSSYNSPLHF.

This clone is medium-sized (0.01 to 0.1%) within its sample. The chain is built from TRBV12-3 or TRBV12-4 and TRBJ2-7, with 8 bases identical to TRBD2. This CDR3 is built from 15 residues. V trimming: 3 bases; J trimming: 0 bases; junction bases outside the gene matches: 4. As DNA, the CDR3 is TGTGCCAGCAGTTTCGGGACTAGGAGCTCCTACGAGCAGTACTTC. This gives the protein CASSFGTRSSYEQYF.

In this sample, this clone is medium-sized. The chain has TRBV4-2 and TRBJ2-7; possibly TRBD2 for D (5 bases). Trimming pared 4 bases from V and 6 bases from J, leaving 13 bases between. The CDR3 is 13 residues long. Germline-derived CDR1 and CDR2 are LGHNA and YNFKEQ. Here the CDR3 DNA reads TGTGCCAGCAGCCGAGAGCGGAGTCTCGAGCAGTACTTC. Protein sequence: CASSRERSLEQYF.